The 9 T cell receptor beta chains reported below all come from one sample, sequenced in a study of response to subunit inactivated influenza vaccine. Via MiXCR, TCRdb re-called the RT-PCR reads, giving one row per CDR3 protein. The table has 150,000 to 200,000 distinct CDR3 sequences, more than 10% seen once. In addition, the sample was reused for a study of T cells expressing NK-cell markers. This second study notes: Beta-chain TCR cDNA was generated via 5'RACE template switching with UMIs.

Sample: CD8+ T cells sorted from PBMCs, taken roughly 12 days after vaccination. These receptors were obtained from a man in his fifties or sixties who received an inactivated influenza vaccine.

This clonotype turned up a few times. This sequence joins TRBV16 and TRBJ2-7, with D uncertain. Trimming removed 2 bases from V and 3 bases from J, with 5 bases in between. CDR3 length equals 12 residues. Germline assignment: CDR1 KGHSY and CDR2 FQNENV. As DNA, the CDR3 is TGTGCCAGCAGCCAAGGTGACTACGAGCAGTACTTC. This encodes CASSQGDYEQYF.

The CDR3 here is CSAWDGNTEAFF. CDR3 DNA sequence: TGCAGTGCTTGGGACGGGAACACTGAAGCTTTCTTT. The chain joins TRBV20-1 to TRBJ1-1; tentative D call: TRBD1 (5 bases). Deletions cut 5 bases from V and 1 base from J, with 8 bases between. The CDR3 is 12 amino acids. Germline CDR1 is DFQATT and CDR2 is SNEGSKA (reference sequence).

This chain's CDR3 is CASSPWASGGTDTQYF. The CDR3 DNA is TGTGCCAGCAGCCCCTGGGCTAGCGGGGGTACAGATACGCAGTATTTT. This chain links TRBV9 with TRBJ2-3; 10 bases map to TRBD2. The CDR3 has 16 residues. V was clipped by 4 bases and J by 3 bases; unmatched bases: 8. The germline gives CDR1 SGDLS, CDR2 YYNGEE.

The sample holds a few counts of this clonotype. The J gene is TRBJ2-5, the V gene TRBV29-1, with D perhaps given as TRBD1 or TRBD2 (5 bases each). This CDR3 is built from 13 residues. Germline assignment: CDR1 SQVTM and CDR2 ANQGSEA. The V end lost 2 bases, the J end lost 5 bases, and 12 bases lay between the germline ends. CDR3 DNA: TGCAGCGTTGAATATCGGGGCCGGGAGACCCAGTACTTC. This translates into CSVEYRGRETQYF.

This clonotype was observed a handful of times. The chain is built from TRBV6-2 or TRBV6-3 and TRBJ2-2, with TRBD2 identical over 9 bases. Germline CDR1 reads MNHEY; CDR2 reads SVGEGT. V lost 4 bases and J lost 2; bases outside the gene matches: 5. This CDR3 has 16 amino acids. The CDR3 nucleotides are TGTGCCAGCAGTTCCGAGCGGGAGGAAAACACCGGGGAGCTGTTTTTT. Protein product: CASSSEREENTGELFF.

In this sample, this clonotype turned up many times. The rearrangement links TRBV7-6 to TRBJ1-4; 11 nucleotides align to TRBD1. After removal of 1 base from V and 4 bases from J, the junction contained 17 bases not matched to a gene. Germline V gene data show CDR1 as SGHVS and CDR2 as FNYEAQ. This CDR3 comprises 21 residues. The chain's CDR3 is CASSLDYMSDRGQSNNEKLFF. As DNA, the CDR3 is TGTGCCAGCAGCTTAGATTATATGTCGGACAGGGGGCAATCGAATAATGAAAAACTGTTTTTT.

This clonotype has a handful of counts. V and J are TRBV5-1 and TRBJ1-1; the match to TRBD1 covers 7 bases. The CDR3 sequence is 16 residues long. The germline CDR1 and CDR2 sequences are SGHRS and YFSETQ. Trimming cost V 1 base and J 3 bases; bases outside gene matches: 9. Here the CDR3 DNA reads TGCGCCAGCAGCTTGACAGAATCGGGACAGTACACTGAAGCTTTCTTT. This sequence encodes CASSLTESGQYTEAFF.

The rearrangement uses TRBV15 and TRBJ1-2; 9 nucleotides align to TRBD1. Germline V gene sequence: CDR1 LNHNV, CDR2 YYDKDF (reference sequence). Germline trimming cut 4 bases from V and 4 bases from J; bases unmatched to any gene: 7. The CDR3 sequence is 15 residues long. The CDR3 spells CATSTGTGRFYGYTF. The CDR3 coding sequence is TGTGCCACCAGCACCGGGACAGGGAGGTTCTATGGCTACACCTTC.

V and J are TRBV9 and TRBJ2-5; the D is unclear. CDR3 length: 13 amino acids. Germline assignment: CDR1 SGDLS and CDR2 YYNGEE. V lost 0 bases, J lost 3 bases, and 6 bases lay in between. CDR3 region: CASSVDREETQYF. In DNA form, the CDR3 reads TGTGCCAGCAGCGTAGACAGAGAAGAGACCCAGTACTTC.